The 2 T cell receptor beta chains in this list originate from one sample, sequenced in a study of synovial regulatory T cells in juvenile arthritis. No antigen has been assigned to these receptors. Broader study findings: Inflammation-associated Treg cells in blood had less TCR diversity than the remaining blood Treg cells.

Assay: immunoSEQ multiplex PCR; the TCRdb copy retains only in-frame clones and omits some. This sample contains 9,000 to 10,000 clones. Sample: Treg cells from blood. Subset described: HLA-DR+ inflammation-associated blood Treg cells. The source is a donor between 2 and 29 years old with juvenile idiopathic arthritis.

This chain joins TRBV5-6 and TRBJ1-5. CDR1 is SGHDT, CDR2 YYEEEE, per germline. This CDR3 has 17 amino acids. The DNA is unrecorded. The CDR3 reads CASSLFLQPPSNQPQHF.

By frequency, this clone registers medium-sized (0.01 to 0.1%). The chain employs TRBV25-1 and TRBJ1-1. Germline V gives CDR1 MGHDK, CDR2 SYGVNS. The length of the CDR3 is 13 residues. Only the protein sequence is given. The CDR3 loop reads CASSLVGATEAFF.